This T cell receptor (beta chain) comes out of a study of response to subunit inactivated influenza vaccine. On this clonotype itself: Its antigen is still unknown. This clone may be a read error of a much larger clone one base away.

The study, taken as a whole, reports: That few new T cells are recruited by each seasonal influenza vaccination was the authors' suggestion.

MiXCR was run by TCRdb on the RT-PCR reads, yielding one entry per CDR3 protein. The top ten clones hold less than 9% of a sample with 650,000 to 850,000 distinct CDR3 sequences, around 13% of them seen once. Per the germline V gene, CDR1 is MNHEY and CDR2 is SMNVEV (reference sequence). This CDR3 comprises 14 residues. V was pared by 2 bases and J by 13 bases, with 17 bases between. Sequences were derived from PBMCs from blood, sampled 14 to 15 days before vaccination. The chain uses TRBV27 and TRBJ1-4; tentative D call: TRBD1 (5 bases). The TCR originated in a man in his fifties or sixties who received an inactivated influenza vaccine. CDR3 DNA: TGTGCCAGCAGTTTACAGGGTGCGGGCGGAAGACTGTTTTTT. It encodes CASSLQGAGGRLFF.